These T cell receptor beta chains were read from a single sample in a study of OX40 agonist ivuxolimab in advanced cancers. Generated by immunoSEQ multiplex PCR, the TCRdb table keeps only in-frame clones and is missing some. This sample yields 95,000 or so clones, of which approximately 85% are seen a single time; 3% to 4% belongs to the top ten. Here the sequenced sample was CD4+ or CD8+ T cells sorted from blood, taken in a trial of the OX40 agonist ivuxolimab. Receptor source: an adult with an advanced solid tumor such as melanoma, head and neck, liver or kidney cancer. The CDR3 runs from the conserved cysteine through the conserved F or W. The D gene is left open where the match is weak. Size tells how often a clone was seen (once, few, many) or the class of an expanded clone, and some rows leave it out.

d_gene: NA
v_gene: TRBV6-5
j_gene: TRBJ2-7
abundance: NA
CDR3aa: CASSTDGVGSYEQYF
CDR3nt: TGTGCCAGCAGTACGGACGGGGTGGGATCCTACGAGCAGTACTTC

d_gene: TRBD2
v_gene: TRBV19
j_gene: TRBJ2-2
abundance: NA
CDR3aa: CASSIGTSRELFF
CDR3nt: TGTGCCAGTAGTATTGGGACTAGCAGGGAGCTGTTTTTT

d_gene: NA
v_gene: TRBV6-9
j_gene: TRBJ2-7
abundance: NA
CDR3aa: CARVADSLTYEQYF
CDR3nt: TGTGCCAGGGTTGCCGACAGCCTGACCTACGAGCAGTACTTC

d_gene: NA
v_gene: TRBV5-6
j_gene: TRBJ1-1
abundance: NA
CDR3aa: CASSFGGATEAFF
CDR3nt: TGTGCCAGCAGCTTCGGGGGAGCCACTGAAGCTTTCTTT

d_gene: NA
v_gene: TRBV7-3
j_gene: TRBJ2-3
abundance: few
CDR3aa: CASSSSSTDTQYF
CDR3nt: TGTGCCAGCAGCTCCTCTAGCACAGATACGCAGTATTTT

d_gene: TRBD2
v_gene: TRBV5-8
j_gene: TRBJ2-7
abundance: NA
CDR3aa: CASSLPGLAINEQYF
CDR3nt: TGTGCCAGCAGCCTTCCGGGACTAGCGATTAACGAGCAGTACTTC

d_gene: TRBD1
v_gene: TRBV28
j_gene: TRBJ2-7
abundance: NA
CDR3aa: CASSLWGTGAYEQYF
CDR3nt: TGTGCCAGCAGTTTATGGGGGACAGGTGCCTACGAGCAGTACTTC

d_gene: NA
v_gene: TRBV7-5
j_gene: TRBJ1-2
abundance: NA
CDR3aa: CARSLFSERPYGYTF
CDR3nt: TGTGCCAGAAGCTTGTTTAGCGAGCGCCCCTATGGCTACACCTTC

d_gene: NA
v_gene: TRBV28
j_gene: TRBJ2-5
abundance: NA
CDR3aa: CASSLEGKETQYF
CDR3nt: TGTGCCAGCAGCCTAGAGGGGAAAGAGACCCAGTACTTC

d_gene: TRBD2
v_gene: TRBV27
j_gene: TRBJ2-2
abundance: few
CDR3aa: CASSFSGRSTGELFF
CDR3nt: TGTGCCAGCAGTTTTAGCGGGAGAAGCACCGGGGAGCTGTTTTTT

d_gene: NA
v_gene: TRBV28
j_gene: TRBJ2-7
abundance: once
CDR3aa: CASSLGGTKTYEQYF
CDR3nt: TGTGCCAGCAGTTTAGGAGGAACCAAAACCTACGAGCAGTACTTC

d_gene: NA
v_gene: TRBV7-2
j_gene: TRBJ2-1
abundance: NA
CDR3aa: CASSLVRQAVPEQFF
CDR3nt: TGTGCCAGCAGCTTAGTCCGGCAGGCGGTTCCTGAGCAGTTCTTC

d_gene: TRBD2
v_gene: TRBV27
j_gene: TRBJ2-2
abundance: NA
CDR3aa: CASSPGRGISNTGELFF
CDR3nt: TGTGCCAGCAGTCCAGGGAGGGGCATCTCGAACACCGGGGAGCTGTTTTTT

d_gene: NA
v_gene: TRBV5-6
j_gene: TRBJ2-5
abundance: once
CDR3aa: CASSLLFQETQYF
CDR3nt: TGTGCCAGCAGCCTGTTGTTCCAGGAGACCCAGTACTTC

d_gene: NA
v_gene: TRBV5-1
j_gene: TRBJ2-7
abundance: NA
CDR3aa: CASSLDSDTSYEQYF
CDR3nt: TGCGCCAGCAGCTTGGATTCGGACACCTCCTACGAGCAGTACTTC

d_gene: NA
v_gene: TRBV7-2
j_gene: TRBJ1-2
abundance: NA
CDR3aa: CASSLGTDYGYTF
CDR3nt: TGTGCCAGCAGCTTAGGGACGGACTATGGCTACACCTTC

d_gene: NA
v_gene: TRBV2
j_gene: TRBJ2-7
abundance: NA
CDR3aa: CASSSQGYEQYF
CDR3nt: TGTGCCAGCAGTTCACAGGGTTACGAGCAGTACTTC

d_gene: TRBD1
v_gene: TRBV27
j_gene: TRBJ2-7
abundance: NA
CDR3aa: CASSLDRGYEQYF
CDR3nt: TGTGCCAGCAGTTTGGACAGGGGGTACGAGCAGTACTTC

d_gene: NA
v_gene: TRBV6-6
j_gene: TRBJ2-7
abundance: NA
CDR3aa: CASSYSGAPYEQYF
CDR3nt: TGTGCCAGCAGTTACTCGGGGGCCCCCTACGAGCAGTACTTC

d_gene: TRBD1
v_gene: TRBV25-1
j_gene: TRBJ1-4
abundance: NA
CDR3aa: CASRPTGEREKLFF
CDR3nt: TGTGCCAGCAGACCGACAGGGGAGAGGGAAAAACTGTTTTTT